This T cell receptor (beta chain) is drawn from a study of blood T cell repertoires in COVID-19. Study-level information: The cDNA or gDNA used as material had been derived from T cells, B-cell-depleted T cells, or PBMCs.

Sequencing used immunoSEQ multiplex PCR; TCRdb keeps in-frame clones, though not all of them. Counted here are under 350,000 clones, around 84% occurring once; the ten biggest clones make up about 4.6%. Participant-given clinical history determined each cohort assignment. Germline V gives CDR1 LNHDA, CDR2 SQIVND (reference sequence). V was pared by 5 bases and J by 5 bases, with 20 bases of the junction left unmatched. The CDR3 runs to 20 residues. The receptor comes from a man aged 25 to 40 who had recovered from COVID-19. Sample: PBMCs or T cells enriched from blood (not recorded which). The rearrangement joins TRBV19 to TRBJ2-2; 10 nucleotides agree with TRBD1. CDR3 residues: CASSSSGQGIFSVGTGELFF. The CDR3 region has the DNA TGTGCCAGTAGTTCATCGGGACAGGGGATTTTTAGTGTGGGGACCGGGGAGCTGTTTTTT. Complete variable domain (other parts from reference TRBV19 and TRBJ2-2): DGGITQSPKYLFRKEGQNVTLSCEQNLNHDAMYWYRQDPGQGLRLIYYSQIVNDFQKGDIAEGYSVSREKKESFPLTVTSAQKNPTAFYLCASSSSGQGIFSVGTGELFFGEGSRLTVL.